These 21 T cell receptor beta chains share one sample of origin, sequenced in a study of cytomegalovirus exposure and HLA in healthy donors. PCR used 60 Vbeta primers and 13 Jbeta primers. Sequencing was performed with immunoSEQ multiplex PCR; in TCRdb, only in-frame clones are kept and a portion is missing. The sample yields about 140,000 clones, roughly 76% seen once. Sequencing input: PBMCs. The receptor source for this set is a female donor in good health and CMV-seronegative.

This chain connects TRBV18 to TRBJ2-7, with TRBD2 matching over 12 bases. Trimming removed 1 base from V and 6 bases from J; junction bases left unmatched: 4. CDR3 size: 15 residues. The germline gives CDR1 KGHSH, CDR2 LQKENI. CDR3 coding DNA: TGTGCCAGCTCACCACAGACTAGCGGGAGTGGCGAGCAGTACTTC. This encodes CASSPQTSGSGEQYF.

The chain links TRBV18 to TRBJ2-3; tentatively, D is TRBD2 (5 bases). The germline V gene has CDR1 KGHSH and CDR2 LQKENI. V was cut by 4 bases and J by 6 bases, with 14 bases left in between. CDR3 size: 14 residues. The CDR3 spells CASSLNPSGDTQYF. CDR3 coding DNA: TGTGCCAGCTCACTCAATCCCTCGGGGGATACGCAGTATTTT. Combining the CDR3 with reference TRBV18 and TRBJ2-3 gives the whole variable domain NAGVMQNPRHLVRRRGQEARLRCSPMKGHSHVYWYRQLPEEGLKFMVYLQKENIIDESGMPKERFSAEFPKEGPSILRIQQVVRGDSAAYFCASSLNPSGDTQYFGPGTRLTVL.

This sequence joins TRBV6-4 and TRBJ1-5, with 7 nucleotides matching TRBD1. Losses at the gene ends were 4 bases for V and 5 bases for J; bases not matched to a gene: 2. The CDR3 extends over 13 amino acids. CDR1 is MRHNA, CDR2 SNTAGT, per germline. CDR3 amino acids: CASSGDSDQPQHF. In DNA form, the CDR3 reads TGTGCCAGCAGTGGGGACAGTGATCAGCCCCAGCATTTT.

The rearrangement joins TRBV11-1 to TRBJ1-1, with TRBD1 as a possible D gene (5 bases). The CDR3 contains 16 residues. Germline V gives CDR1 SGHAT, CDR2 FQDESV (reference sequence). Trimming took off 4 bases at V and 0 bases at J, with 15 bases between the two ends. The CDR3 spells CASSSSPGQVNTEAFF. The DNA for the CDR3 is TGTGCCAGCAGCTCCTCCCCCGGACAAGTGAACACTGAAGCTTTCTTT.

The J gene is TRBJ1-2, the V gene TRBV4-1; D remains ambiguous. V lost 0 bases, J lost 10 bases, and 12 bases lay in between. CDR3 length: 13 residues. In germline, CDR1 is MGHRA, CDR2 YSYEKL. The CDR3 DNA sequence: TGCGCCAGCAGCCAAGATCCGGAGTCTGCCTACACCTTC. Its protein product is CASSQDPESAYTF.

V and J are TRBV19 and TRBJ2-6; 7 bases align to TRBD1. The germline V gene encodes CDR1 LNHDA and CDR2 SQIVND (reference sequence). The V and J ends lost 10 bases and 4 bases, in that order; junction bases with no gene match: 7. This CDR3 has 14 residues. The CDR3 DNA reads TGTGCCACTTTTGACAGGGCGGGGGCCAACGTCCTGACTTTC. Translation gives CATFDRAGANVLTF.

As for this clone: Other DNA sequences within the sample encode an identical CDR3. The chain carries TRBV30 and TRBJ1-1; no clear D. CDR3 size: 12 residues. Germline loops: CDR1 GTSNPN, CDR2 SVGIG (reference sequence). V shed 2 bases and J shed 5 bases, with 9 bases lying between them. The CDR3 coding sequence is TGTGCCTGGAGTCCAGGATCAACTGAAGCTTTCTTT. It specifies CAWSPGSTEAFF.

The gene calls are TRBV7-6 and TRBJ1-1; 8 bases align to TRBD1. Germline V gene data show CDR1 as SGHVS and CDR2 as FNYEAQ. Germline trimming cut 2 bases from V and 4 bases from J; bases unmatched to any gene: 6. This CDR3 is 15 amino acids long. CDR3 DNA sequence: TGTGCCAGCAGCTTAAACAGGGGGGTGAGCACTGAAGCTTTCTTT. This encodes CASSLNRGVSTEAFF.

The table lists this clone with a few counts. V is TRBV6-5 and J is TRBJ1-1; tentative D call: TRBD1 (5 bases). The V and J ends lost 5 bases and 3 bases respectively, with 13 bases between them. This CDR3 contains 14 residues. Germline V lookup: CDR1 MNHEY, CDR2 SVGAGI. CDR3 DNA: TGTGCCAGCAGTATTCAGGAGGGGTACACTGAAGCTTTCTTT. Translation gives CASSIQEGYTEAFF.

The chain carries TRBV6-1 and TRBJ2-5; maybe TRBD1 (5 bases). Trimming took off 0 bases at V and 4 bases at J, with 21 bases between the two ends. Germline-derived CDR1 and CDR2 are MNHNS and SASEGT. CDR3 length: 18 residues. Here the CDR3 reads CASSEANLARGNGETQYF. CDR3 sequence (DNA): TGTGCCAGCAGTGAAGCGAATTTAGCAAGGGGCAATGGAGAGACCCAGTACTTC.

This clone was seen a few times. This chain connects TRBV27 to TRBJ1-2; D possibly corresponds to TRBD1 (5 bases). The germline V and J ends were trimmed by 3 bases and 6 bases, with 8 bases remaining between them. In germline, CDR1 is MNHEY, CDR2 SMNVEV (reference sequence). The CDR3 length is 12 residues. The CDR3 loop is CASSLMGHGYTF. In DNA, the CDR3 is TGTGCCAGCAGTTTGATGGGGCATGGCTACACCTTC.

This sequence joins TRBV27 and TRBJ1-2, with D possibly being TRBD1 (5 bases). The germline V gene encodes CDR1 MNHEY and CDR2 SMNVEV (reference sequence). This CDR3 comprises 15 residues. V was trimmed by 5 bases and J by 0 bases, leaving 13 bases between them. The CDR3 DNA follows: TGTGCCAGCAGTCCTACAGGTCTTGCTAACTATGGCTACACCTTC. It encodes CASSPTGLANYGYTF.

The rearrangement uses TRBV5-6 and TRBJ1-3, with TRBD1 matching 10 bases. This CDR3 region has 15 residues. Germline CDR1 is SGHDT and CDR2 is YYEEEE. The V segment lost 2 bases and the J segment 2 bases; nucleotides outside the gene matches: 1. In DNA form, the CDR3 reads TGTGCCAGCAGCTTCGGGACAGGGGCTGGAAACACCATATATTTT. Its protein is CASSFGTGAGNTIYF.

This chain connects TRBV2 to TRBJ2-6, with D hard to call. V was trimmed by 7 bases and J by 1 base, leaving 11 bases between them. CDR1 and CDR2 (germline): SNHLY, FYNNEI. The CDR3 is 15 amino acids. The CDR3 DNA is TGTGCCAGCACCCTCGGTGTATCTGGGGCCAACGTCCTGACTTTC. This translates into CASTLGVSGANVLTF. Combining the CDR3 with reference TRBV2 and TRBJ2-6 gives the whole variable domain EPEVTQTPSHQVTQMGQEVILRCVPISNHLYFYWYRQILGQKVEFLVSFYNNEISEKSEIFDDQFSVERPDGSNFTLKIRSTKLEDSAMYFCASTLGVSGANVLTFGAGSRLTVL.

The chain is built from TRBV28 and TRBJ2-7; D perhaps matches TRBD1 (6 bases). Germline-derived CDR1 and CDR2 are MDHEN and SYDVKM. V dropped 4 bases and J dropped 6 bases, with 16 bases sitting between them. This CDR3 contains 14 residues. The CDR3 DNA reads as TGTGCCAGCAGTTCCAGGGGCCTCCTAGGCGAGCAGTACTTC. This sequence encodes CASSSRGLLGEQYF.

In the case of this clone: No conserved phenylalanine or tryptophan ends this CDR3, so it is likely a read error. This chain links TRBV30 with TRBJ1-4; D is perhaps TRBD1 (6 bases). The CDR3 covers 16 residues. Per germline, CDR1 GTSNPN and CDR2 SVGIG (reference sequence). The V end was cut by 0 bases, the J end by 7 bases, with 18 bases between. CDR3: CAWSVKGTGSGEKLFV. CDR3 nucleotide sequence: TGTGCCTGGAGTGTAAAGGGTACAGGGAGCGGTGAAAAACTGTTTGTT.

A remark on this clone: Other DNA sequences in the same sample also yield this CDR3. The V and J genes are TRBV5-1 and TRBJ2-5; weak D call: TRBD1 (5 bases). CDR3 length equals 13 residues. Germline values: CDR1 SGHRS, CDR2 YFSETQ. Trimming took 0 bases from V and 2 from J, leaving 5 bases between them. CDR3 loop: CASSLGQQETQYF. DNA of the CDR3: TGCGCCAGCAGCTTGGGACAGCAAGAGACCCAGTACTTC.

This chain joins TRBV6-1 and TRBJ2-7, with a tentative D call TRBD2 (6 bases). Per germline, CDR1 MNHNS and CDR2 SASEGT. Deletions cut 2 bases from V and 1 base from J, with 18 bases between. The CDR3 contains 17 residues. The CDR3 nucleotides read TGTGCCAGCAGTGAACTTATTTGGGGGAGCGGGTCCTACGAGCAGTACTTC. Translating it yields CASSELIWGSGSYEQYF.

The chain combines TRBV5-1 with TRBJ2-1, with D tentatively TRBD2 (5 bases). Germline V lookup: CDR1 SGHRS, CDR2 YFSETQ. The V end lost 0 bases, the J end lost 10 bases, and 11 bases lay between the germline ends. The CDR3 covers 13 residues. CDR3 region: CASSLGVSGEQFF. The CDR3, as DNA: TGCGCCAGCAGCTTGGGGGTTTCGGGAGAGCAGTTCTTC.

Comment on this clone: The CDR3 ends on some other residue instead of the conserved phenylalanine or tryptophan, so this is likely a read error. The V gene is TRBV9, the J gene TRBJ1-1; 9 nucleotides align to TRBD1. Germline lookup yields CDR1 SGDLS and CDR2 YYNGEE. CDR3 length: 14 residues. J gave up 11 bases and V 0 bases, and 8 bases lay outside the gene matches. CDR3 loop: CASSVGDREYGAFV. DNA for the CDR3: TGTGCCAGCAGCGTAGGGGACAGGGAATACGGGGCTTTCGTT.

This chain uses TRBV5-6 with TRBJ2-5; a possible D gene is TRBD2 (5 bases). Between the trimmed V and J ends, which lost 4 bases and 5 bases, there was a span of 18 bases. Germline V gene lookup returns CDR1 SGHDT and CDR2 YYEEEE. The CDR3 has 15 residues. Written as DNA, the CDR3 is TGTGCCAGCAGCCCCTGGGCCCTCAGAGGGGAGACCCAGTACTTC. Protein: CASSPWALRGETQYF.